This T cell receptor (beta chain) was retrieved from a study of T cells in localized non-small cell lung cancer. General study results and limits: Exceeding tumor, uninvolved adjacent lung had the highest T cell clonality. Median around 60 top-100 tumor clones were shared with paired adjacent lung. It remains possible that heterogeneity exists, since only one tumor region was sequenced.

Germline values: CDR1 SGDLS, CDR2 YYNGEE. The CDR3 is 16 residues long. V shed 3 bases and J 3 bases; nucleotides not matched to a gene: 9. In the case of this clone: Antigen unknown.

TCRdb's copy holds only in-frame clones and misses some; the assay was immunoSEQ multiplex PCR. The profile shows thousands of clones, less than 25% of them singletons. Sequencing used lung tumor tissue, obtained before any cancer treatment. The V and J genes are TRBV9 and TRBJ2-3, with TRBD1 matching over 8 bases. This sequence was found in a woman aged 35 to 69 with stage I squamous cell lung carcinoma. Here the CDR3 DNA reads TGTGCCAGCAGCGGCCAAACAGGGGGTGGGACAGATACGCAGTATTTT. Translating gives CASSGQTGGGTDTQYF.